This paragraph reports one T cell receptor beta chain. Libraries were prepared by immunoSEQ multiplex PCR; TCRdb keeps only in-frame clonotypes and omits some of them. The sample carries about 100,000 clones, 90% to 95% recorded once. Per the germline V gene, CDR1 is DFQATT and CDR2 is SNEGSKA (reference sequence). This CDR3 is 11 amino acids long. Trimming shortened V by 3 bases and J by 3 bases, and 6 bases separated the two germline ends. The data were obtained in a study of T cells in pancreatic ductal adenocarcinoma. The selected patients with pancreatic ductal adenocarcinoma had surgery but no neoadjuvant therapy.

This sequence originates from a human donor with pancreatic ductal adenocarcinoma. This chain connects TRBV20-1 to TRBJ2-7; D call uncertain. The specimen sequenced was PBMCs. CDR3 sequence: CSASFVYEQYF. CDR3 sequence (DNA): TGCAGTGCTAGTTTCGTCTACGAGCAGTACTTC.